This TCR beta chain comes out of a study of cytomegalovirus exposure and HLA in healthy donors. General study points: Using a false discovery rate of 0.05, a later analysis showed that 16,000 or so TCR beta sequences were associated with HLA alleles. Rarity marked most TCR sequences, yet some public TCRs occurred in many donors.

As for this clone: The antigen is undetermined.

This CDR3 comprises 13 residues. Germline V CDR1 and CDR2: WNHNN, SYGVQD (reference sequence). The V and J ends lost 1 base and 6 bases, in that order; junction bases with no gene match: 3. Use of 60 Vbeta and 13 Jbeta primers characterized the PCR. Sequenced by immunoSEQ multiplex PCR; TCRdb stores in-frame clones only, minus some. The table includes about 200,000 clones, approximately 86% detected once. The clonotype comes from a woman in her 30s in good health and CMV-seronegative. Sequencing was done on a sample of PBMCs. The chain is built from TRBV10-1 and TRBJ2-7; 7 bases agree with TRBD1. CDR3 amino acids: CASSEFRGSEQYF. The CDR3 bases are TGCGCCAGCAGTGAGTTCAGGGGGTCCGAGCAGTACTTC.